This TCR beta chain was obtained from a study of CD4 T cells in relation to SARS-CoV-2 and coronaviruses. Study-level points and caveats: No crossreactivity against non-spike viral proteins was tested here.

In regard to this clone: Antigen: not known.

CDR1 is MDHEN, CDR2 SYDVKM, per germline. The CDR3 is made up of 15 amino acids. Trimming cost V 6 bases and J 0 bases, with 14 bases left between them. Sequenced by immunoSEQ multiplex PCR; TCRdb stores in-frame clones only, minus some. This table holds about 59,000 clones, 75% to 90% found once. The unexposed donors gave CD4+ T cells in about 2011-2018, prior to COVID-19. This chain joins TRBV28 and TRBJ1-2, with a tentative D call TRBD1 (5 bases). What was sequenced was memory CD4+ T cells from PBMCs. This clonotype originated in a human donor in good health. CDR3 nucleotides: TGTGCCAGCAGATCCGAGGGGACCTCTAACTATGGCTACACCTTC. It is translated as CASRSEGTSNYGYTF.